The clone carrying this T cell receptor (beta chain) came up many times. The V and J ends lost 2 bases and 1 base respectively, with 15 bases between them. CDR3 length: 16 amino acids. Germline V gene sequence: CDR1 SGHRS, CDR2 YFSETQ. TCRdb re-analysed the RACE reads in MiXCR, keeping a single row per CDR3 protein. The data hold more than 35,000 distinct CDR3 sequences, with just under 6.5% observed a single time. As for time point: patch test 1, 2 weeks after DPC sensitization. Specified treatment: therapeutic diphenylcyclopropenone sensitization with weekly scalp DPC. Unfractionated whole blood was the source of the extracted total RNA. These data come from a study of human T cells and chemical hapten exposure.

The starting material was whole blood, obtained in connection with sensitization to the hapten diphenylcyclopropenone (DPC). The gene calls are TRBV5-1 and TRBJ2-5; D possibly corresponds to TRBD1 (5 bases). The clonotype comes from a woman aged 30 to 39 with alopecia areata. Some clones in this sample may be carry-over from other donors' samples. In nucleotides, the CDR3 is TGCGCCAGCAGCTTTACAGGAGTGGGGCCCCAAGAGACCCAGTACTTC. This translates into CASSFTGVGPQETQYF.